The text below deals with one TCR beta chain. The target antigen is unknown. CDR3 size: 17 residues. In germline, CDR1 is SGHTA, CDR2 FQGNSA. J lost 7 bases, V lost 1 base, and 15 bases had no gene match. The data derive from a study of T cells in Graves' hyperthyroidism and ophthalmopathy. Broader study findings: Most clonotypes expanded in the thyroid (above 0.001) were also present in blood.

Amplification yielded TCR beta CDR3 regions, with RNA transcripts as the source. HTBI primers were the set used in a first-round RT-PCR of the TCR CDR3. TCRdb reprocessed the multiplex PCR reads with MiXCR, giving one entry per CDR3 protein. The data show under 350,000 distinct CDR3 sequences, 18% seen once. Every diagnosis used clinical symptoms, serum thyroxine and TRAb, thyroid ultrasound and orbital computed tomography. Sequencing input: blood. V usage is TRBV7-2 and J usage is TRBJ1-2, with TRBD1 identical over 7 bases. This sequence was found in a woman aged 50 to 65 with Graves' hyperthyroidism. Here the CDR3 DNA reads TGTGCCAGCAGCTTAGATTCGCAGACAGGGTCGGGCTGTGGCTACACCTTC. Translation: CASSLDSQTGSGCGYTF.